This T cell receptor beta chain came from a study of cytomegalovirus exposure and HLA in healthy donors. Whole-study context: An earlier analysis identified under 130 million unique TCR beta sequences in about 190 million T cells. Early release data held roughly 90 million unique TCRs from HLA-typed donors. Whole-study findings and limits: Fewer N-insertions than the roughly 600-donor mean were reportedly shown by an Asian-associated ancestry cluster in a later analysis. The authors assumed roughly uniform sequencing depth across donors for presence/absence analyses.

As concerns this clone: Its antigen remains unknown.

Trimming cost V 2 bases and J 3 bases, with 13 bases left between them. Germline loops: CDR1 GTSNPN, CDR2 SVGIG (reference sequence). The CDR3 runs 14 residues. The PCR ran on 60 Vbeta and 13 Jbeta primers. TCRdb keeps only in-frame clones here, not all; method: immunoSEQ multiplex PCR. The sample has tens of thousands of clones; over 60% are singletons. The gene calls are TRBV30 and TRBJ1-1; D may be TRBD1 (5 bases). This clonotype was obtained from a man in his 60s in good health and CMV-seronegative. Sequencing was performed on PBMCs. Written as DNA, the CDR3 is TGTGCCTGGAGTTTCCGGGGGGGGGACACTGAAGCTTTCTTT. Translated: CAWSFRGGDTEAFF. The variable domain in full, completed from reference TRBV30 and TRBJ1-1, reads SQTIHQWPATLVQPVGSPLSLECTVEGTSNPNLYWYRQAAGRGLQLLFYSVGIGQISSEVPQNLSASRPQDRQFILSSKKLLLSDSGFYLCAWSFRGGDTEAFFGQGTRLTVV.